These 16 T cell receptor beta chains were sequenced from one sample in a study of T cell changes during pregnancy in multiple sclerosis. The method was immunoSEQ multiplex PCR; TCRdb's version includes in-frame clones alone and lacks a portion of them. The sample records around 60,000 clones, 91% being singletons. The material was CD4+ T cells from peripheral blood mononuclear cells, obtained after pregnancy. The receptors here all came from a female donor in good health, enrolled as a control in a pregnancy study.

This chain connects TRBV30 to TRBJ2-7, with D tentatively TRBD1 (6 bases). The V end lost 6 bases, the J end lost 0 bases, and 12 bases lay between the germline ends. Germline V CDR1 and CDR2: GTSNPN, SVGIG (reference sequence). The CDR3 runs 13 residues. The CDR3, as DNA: TGTGCCTGTTGGCAGGGGAACTCCTACGAGCAGTACTTC. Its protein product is CACWQGNSYEQYF.

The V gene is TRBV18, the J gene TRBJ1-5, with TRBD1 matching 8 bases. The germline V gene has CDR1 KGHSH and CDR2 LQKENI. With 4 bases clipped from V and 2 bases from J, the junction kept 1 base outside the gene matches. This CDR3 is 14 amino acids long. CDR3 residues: CASSQGQGNQPQHF. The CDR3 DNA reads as TGTGCCAGCTCACAGGGACAGGGCAATCAGCCCCAGCATTTT.

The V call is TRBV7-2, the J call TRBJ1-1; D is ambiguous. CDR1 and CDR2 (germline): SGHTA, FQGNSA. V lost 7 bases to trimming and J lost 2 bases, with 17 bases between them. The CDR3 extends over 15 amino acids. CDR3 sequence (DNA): TGTGCCAGCACCCCGGGAGACCCGGCCAACACTGAAGCTTTCTTT. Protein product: CASTPGDPANTEAFF.

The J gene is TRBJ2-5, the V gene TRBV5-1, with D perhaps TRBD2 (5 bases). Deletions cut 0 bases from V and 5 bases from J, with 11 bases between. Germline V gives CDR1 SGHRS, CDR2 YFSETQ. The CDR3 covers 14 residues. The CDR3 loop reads CASSLARAWETQYF. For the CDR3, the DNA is TGCGCCAGCAGCTTGGCGAGGGCCTGGGAGACCCAGTACTTC.

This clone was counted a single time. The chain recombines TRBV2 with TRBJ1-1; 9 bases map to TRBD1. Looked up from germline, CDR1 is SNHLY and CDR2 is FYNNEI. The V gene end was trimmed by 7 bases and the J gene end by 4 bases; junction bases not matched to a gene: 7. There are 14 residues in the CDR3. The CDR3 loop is CASKKGQGGTEAFF. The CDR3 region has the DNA TGTGCCAGCAAAAAGGGACAGGGCGGCACTGAAGCTTTCTTT.

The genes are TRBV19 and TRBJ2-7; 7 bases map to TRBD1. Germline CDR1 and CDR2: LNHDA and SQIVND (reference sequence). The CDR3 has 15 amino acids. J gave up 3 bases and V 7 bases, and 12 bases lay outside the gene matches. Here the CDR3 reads CASTHKTAGGYEQYF. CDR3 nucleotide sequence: TGTGCCAGTACTCATAAGACGGCAGGGGGCTACGAGCAGTACTTC.

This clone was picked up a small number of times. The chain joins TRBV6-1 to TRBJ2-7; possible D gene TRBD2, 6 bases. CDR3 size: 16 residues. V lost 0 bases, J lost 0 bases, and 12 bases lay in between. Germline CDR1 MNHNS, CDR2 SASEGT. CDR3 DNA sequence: TGTGCCAGCAGTGAAGCACTAGCTAGGAGCTCCTACGAGCAGTACTTC. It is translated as CASSEALARSSYEQYF.

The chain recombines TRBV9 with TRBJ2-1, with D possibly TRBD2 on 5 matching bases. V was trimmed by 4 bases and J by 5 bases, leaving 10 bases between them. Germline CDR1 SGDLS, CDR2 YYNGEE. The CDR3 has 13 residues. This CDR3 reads CASSPLTNNEQFF. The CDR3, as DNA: TGTGCCAGCAGCCCGTTGACTAACAATGAGCAGTTCTTC.

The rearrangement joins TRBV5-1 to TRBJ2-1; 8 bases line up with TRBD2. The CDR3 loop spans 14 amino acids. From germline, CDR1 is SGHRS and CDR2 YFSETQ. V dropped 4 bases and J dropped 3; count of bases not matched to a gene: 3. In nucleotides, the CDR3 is TGCGCCAGCAGCCCGGGACTAGTCTACAATGAGCAGTTCTTC. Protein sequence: CASSPGLVYNEQFF.

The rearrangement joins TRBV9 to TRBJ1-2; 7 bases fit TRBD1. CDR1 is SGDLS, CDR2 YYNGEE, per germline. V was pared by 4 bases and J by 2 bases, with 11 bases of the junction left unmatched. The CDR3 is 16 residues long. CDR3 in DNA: TGTGCCAGCAGCCCAACCGGGACAGCTAACAACTATGGCTACACCTTC. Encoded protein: CASSPTGTANNYGYTF.

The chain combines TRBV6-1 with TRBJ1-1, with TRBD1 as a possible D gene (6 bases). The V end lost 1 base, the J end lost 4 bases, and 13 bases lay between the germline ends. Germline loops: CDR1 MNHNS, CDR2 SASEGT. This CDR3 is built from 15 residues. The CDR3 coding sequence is TGTGCCAGCAGTGAAGGCCCAGGGGCGCCCACTGAAGCTTTCTTT. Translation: CASSEGPGAPTEAFF.

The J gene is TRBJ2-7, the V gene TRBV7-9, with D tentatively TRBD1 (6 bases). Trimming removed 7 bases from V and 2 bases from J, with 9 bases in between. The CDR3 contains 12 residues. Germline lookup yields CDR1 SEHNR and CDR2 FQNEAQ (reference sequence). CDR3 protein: CASKGVTYEQYF. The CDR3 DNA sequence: TGTGCCAGCAAGGGGGTGACCTACGAGCAGTACTTC.

This CDR3 reads CASSPSRDSYNEQFF. As DNA, the CDR3 is TGTGCCAGCTCACCTTCGCGGGACTCCTACAATGAGCAGTTCTTC. The J gene is TRBJ2-1, the V gene TRBV18; D may be TRBD2 (6 bases). Germline V gene sequence: CDR1 KGHSH, CDR2 LQKENI. V shed 3 bases and J shed 0 bases, with 9 bases lying between them. The CDR3 spans 15 residues.

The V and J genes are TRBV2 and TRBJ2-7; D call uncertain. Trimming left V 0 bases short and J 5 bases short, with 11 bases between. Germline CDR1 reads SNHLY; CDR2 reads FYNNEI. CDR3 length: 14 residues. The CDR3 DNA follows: TGTGCCAGCAGTGAAGCGGGCCTGAAAGACGAGCAGTACTTC. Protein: CASSEAGLKDEQYF.

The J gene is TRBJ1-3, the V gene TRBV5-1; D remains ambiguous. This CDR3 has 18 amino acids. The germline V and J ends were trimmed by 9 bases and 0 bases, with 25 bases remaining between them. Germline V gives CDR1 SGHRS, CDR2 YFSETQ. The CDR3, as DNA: TGCGCCATATCGTCAGAGGGCCTCATCTTTTACTCTGGAAACACCATATATTTT. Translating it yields CAISSEGLIFYSGNTIYF.

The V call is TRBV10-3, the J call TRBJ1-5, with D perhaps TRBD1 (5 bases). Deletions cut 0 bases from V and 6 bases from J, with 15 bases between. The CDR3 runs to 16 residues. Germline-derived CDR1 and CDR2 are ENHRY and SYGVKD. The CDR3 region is CAISESNAQGIQPQHF. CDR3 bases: TGTGCCATCAGTGAGTCAAACGCTCAGGGTATTCAGCCCCAGCATTTT.